The following is a T cell receptor beta chain sequence with its context. The target antigen is unknown. This entry belongs to a study of cytomegalovirus exposure and HLA in healthy donors. 60 Vbeta and 13 Jbeta primers were used in PCR. Some clones are missing from TCRdb's copy, which holds only in-frame ones; the method was immunoSEQ multiplex PCR. The data hold 150,000 to 200,000 clones, with 80% observed a single time. This CDR3 is built from 12 residues. V was pared by 4 bases and J by 7 bases, with 3 bases of the junction left unmatched. Germline CDR1 reads SQVTM; CDR2 reads ANQGSEA. Study results and limitations: TCR beta sequences reportedly predicted most subjects' HLA-A and HLA-B alleles accurately. It was taken for granted in presence/absence analyses that sequencing depth across donors was roughly uniform. For cytomegalovirus status, the classifier reportedly gave diagnoses with high specificity and sensitivity. Confirmation in vitro established that a few CMV-associated chains were specific for CMV antigens.

The sequence came from a woman in her fifties or sixties in good health and CMV-seropositive. The chain uses TRBV29-1 and TRBJ1-5; 8 positions match TRBD1. The sequenced sample was PBMCs. As DNA, the CDR3 is TGCAGCGTTGGTGACAGGGGCCAGCCCCAGCATTTT. Protein: CSVGDRGQPQHF.